Listed here are 18 T cell receptor beta chains from one sample, sequenced in a study of vaccination and CD4 T cells after COVID-19. Their recognized antigens are unknown. The treatment denotes: approximately 10-day PBMC culture with coronavirus spike peptide pools or control peptides (ViraFEST assay). Once obtained from cultured CD4+ T cells, the DNA was sequenced using the Oncomine TCR Beta short-read assay. TCRdb recomputed calls from the PCR reads with MiXCR, one row per CDR3 protein. Of over 20,000 distinct CDR3 sequences in the sample, approximately 49% were seen once. Material for sequencing was CD4+ T cells from blood, cultured in vitro. Source of these receptors: a human donor who had recovered from COVID-19.

The genes are TRBV4-1 and TRBJ1-6; D is uncertain. CDR3 size: 12 residues. V shed 8 bases and J shed 6 bases, with 8 bases lying between them. Germline CDR1 reads MGHRA; CDR2 reads YSYEKL. The CDR3 bases are TGCGCCAGCGCAGTAGTTAATTCACCCCTCCACTTT. Protein product: CASAVVNSPLHF.

This clonotype was counted between two and nine times. The chain joins TRBV7-6 to TRBJ1-1; a possible D gene is TRBD1 (5 bases). The ends were cut back, 1 base at V and 3 bases at J, with 15 bases in the middle. This CDR3 has 16 amino acids. Germline CDR1 SGHVS, CDR2 FNYEAQ. The CDR3 spells CASSLVGWDEDTEAFF. Written as DNA, the CDR3 is TGTGCCAGCAGCTTAGTCGGATGGGACGAGGACACTGAAGCTTTCTTT.

The rearrangement uses TRBV7-7 and TRBJ1-5; D unclear. The CDR3 is made up of 13 amino acids. Germline V CDR1 and CDR2: SSHAT, FNYEAQ (reference sequence). Trimming shortened V by 1 base and J by 0 bases, and 1 base separated the two germline ends. The CDR3 here is CASSLDSNQPQHF. In DNA, the CDR3 is TGTGCCAGCAGCTTAGATAGCAATCAGCCCCAGCATTTT.

This chain joins TRBV15 and TRBJ1-2; a possible D gene is TRBD1 (5 bases). CDR1 is LNHNV, CDR2 YYDKDF, per germline (reference sequence). The CDR3 covers 16 residues. V was shortened by 0 bases and J by 2 bases, with 13 bases between the two germline ends. CDR3 nucleotides: TGTGCCACCAGCAGAGATCGGACTAAGGGGAACTATGGCTACACCTTC. It codes for CATSRDRTKGNYGYTF.

There are a few counts of this clonotype. The gene calls are TRBV29-1 and TRBJ1-2, with 9 positions matching TRBD1. Losses at the gene ends were 6 bases for V and 6 bases for J; bases not matched to a gene: 8. CDR3 length: 13 amino acids. From germline, CDR1 is SQVTM and CDR2 ANQGSEA. The CDR3 loop is CSVRDREMDGYTF. The DNA for the CDR3 is TGCAGCGTGAGGGACAGGGAGATGGATGGCTACACCTTC. Drawing the rest from reference TRBV29-1 and TRBJ1-2, the complete variable domain is SAVISQKPSRDICQRGTSLTIQCQVDSQVTMMFWYRQQPGQSLTLIATANQGSEATYESGFVIDKFPISRPNLTFSTLTVSNMSPEDSSIYLCSVRDREMDGYTFGSGTRLTVV.

This clonotype has more than one count but fewer than ten. V is TRBV20-1 and J is TRBJ1-5, with D unclear. With 3 bases removed from V and 0 bases from J, the gap between germline ends came to 9 bases. This CDR3 is built from 14 residues. Looked up from germline, CDR1 is DFQATT and CDR2 is SNEGSKA (reference sequence). CDR3 region: CSASDEHSNQPQHF. CDR3 sequence (DNA): TGCAGTGCTAGCGACGAGCATAGCAATCAGCCCCAGCATTTT.

This chain uses TRBV7-9 with TRBJ2-3; 11 bases match TRBD2. The CDR3 spans 15 residues. Germline loops: CDR1 SEHNR, CDR2 FQNEAQ (reference sequence). With 5 bases clipped from V and 9 bases from J, the junction kept 10 bases outside the gene matches. CDR3 sequence: CASSQAGLAGPTQYF. CDR3 nucleotide sequence: TGTGCCAGCAGCCAAGCAGGACTAGCGGGCCCGACGCAGTATTTT.

The chain combines TRBV7-2 with TRBJ1-5, with D hard to call. Between the trimmed V and J ends, which lost 5 bases and 9 bases, there was a span of 20 bases. The germline CDR1 and CDR2 sequences are SGHTA and FQGNSA. The CDR3 has 15 residues. CDR3 in DNA: TGTGCCAGCAGCGTGGAGTCCGGTACTAATTCGCCCCAGCATTTT. Translating it yields CASSVESGTNSPQHF.

The V call is TRBV6-1, the J call TRBJ2-1, with TRBD1 matching 8 bases. The germline V gene encodes CDR1 MNHNS and CDR2 SASEGT. The V gene end was trimmed by 1 base and the J gene end by 8 bases; junction bases not matched to a gene: 7. This CDR3 is built from 15 residues. In DNA, the CDR3 is TGTGCCAGCAGTGAAGTCTGGACAGGGCCGCATGAGCAGTTCTTC. It specifies CASSEVWTGPHEQFF.

This chain connects TRBV6-2 or TRBV6-3 to TRBJ2-1; 7 nucleotides match TRBD2. Germline V lookup: CDR1 MNHEY, CDR2 SVGEGT. The CDR3 is 16 amino acids. With 2 bases clipped from V and 7 bases from J, the junction kept 11 bases outside the gene matches. CDR3 residues: CASSYRTRPPKNEQFF. The CDR3 DNA reads as TGTGCCAGCAGTTACCGGACTAGACCCCCCAAAAATGAGCAGTTCTTC.

V usage is TRBV6-2 or TRBV6-3 and J usage is TRBJ1-4; TRBD1 matches at 7 bases. J was trimmed by 10 bases and V by 2 bases; bases with no gene match: 4. The CDR3 is 13 residues long. Germline V gene lookup returns CDR1 MNHEY and CDR2 SVGEGT. The chain's CDR3 is CASSYLAGGKLFF. CDR3 DNA sequence: TGTGCCAGCAGTTACCTGGCAGGGGGAAAACTGTTTTTT.

The chain has TRBV28 and TRBJ1-1; D remains unclear. The CDR3 length is 14 residues. V was pared by 4 bases and J by 1 base, with 10 bases between. The germline V gene encodes CDR1 MDHEN and CDR2 SYDVKM. This CDR3 reads CASSSDRKNTEAFF. The CDR3 nucleotides read TGTGCCAGCAGTTCGGACCGGAAGAACACTGAAGCTTTCTTT.

The chain has TRBV30 and TRBJ1-6; TRBD1 might be the D (5 bases). V was clipped by 0 bases and J by 5 bases, with 11 bases between them. Germline V lookup: CDR1 GTSNPN, CDR2 SVGIG (reference sequence). This CDR3 spans 15 amino acids. The CDR3 loop is CAWSVQGTDNSPLHF. DNA for the CDR3: TGTGCCTGGAGTGTACAAGGGACCGATAATTCACCCCTCCACTTT.

This chain links TRBV23-1 with TRBJ1-2; D is undetermined. TRBV23-1 qualifies as an ORF whose function is uncertain. This CDR3 contains 14 residues. V shed 3 bases and J shed 2 bases, with 10 bases lying between them. CDR3 sequence: CASSHQPENYGYTF. The CDR3 nucleotides are TGCGCCAGCAGTCACCAGCCGGAGAACTATGGCTACACCTTC.

The chain carries TRBV7-2 and TRBJ2-5; possible D gene TRBD2, 5 bases. The germline gives CDR1 SGHTA, CDR2 FQGNSA. The CDR3 covers 15 residues. V was clipped by 4 bases and J by 3 bases, with 15 bases between them. CDR3: CASSSESGPEETQYF. CDR3 DNA sequence: TGTGCCAGCAGCTCAGAAAGCGGACCCGAAGAGACCCAGTACTTC.

The gene calls are TRBV5-1 and TRBJ2-3, with D hard to call. CDR3 size: 15 residues. Trimming shortened V by 2 bases and J by 1 base, and 11 bases separated the two germline ends. CDR1 is SGHRS and CDR2 is YFSETQ in the germline V gene. The CDR3 region is CASSLGGTGTDTQYF. The DNA for the CDR3 is TGCGCCAGCAGCTTAGGCGGCACTGGCACAGATACGCAGTATTTT.

This chain joins TRBV4-3 and TRBJ1-2, with D possibly matching TRBD1 (6 bases). V lost 0 bases and J 10 bases, leaving 12 bases between the germline ends. The CDR3 spans 13 residues. CDR1 is LGHNA, CDR2 YSLEER, per germline. CDR3 protein: CASSQDINRDYTF. The DNA for the CDR3 is TGCGCCAGCAGCCAAGATATCAACAGGGACTACACCTTC.

The sample holds a few counts of this clonotype. CDR3 in amino acids: CSARGQASSDTQYF. DNA for the CDR3: TGCAGTGCCCGGGGACAGGCATCTTCAGATACGCAGTATTTT. V is TRBV20-1 and J is TRBJ2-3, with 8 bases lining up with TRBD1. From germline, CDR1 is DFQATT and CDR2 SNEGSKA (reference sequence). Germline trimming cut 6 bases from V and 4 bases from J; bases unmatched to any gene: 9. This CDR3 has 14 amino acids.